One and the same sample provided the 13 T cell receptor beta chains below, sequenced in a study of control samples from healthy donors and cancer patients. Some clones are missing from TCRdb's copy, which holds only in-frame ones; the method was immunoSEQ multiplex PCR. The sample includes 100,000 or so clones, roughly 90% seen only once; the top ten take over 0.85%. The sample consisted of blood. The origin of the receptors is a woman in her thirties in good health.

This chain connects TRBV11-3 to TRBJ1-1; 10 bases are shared with TRBD1. The CDR3 contains 13 residues. Unmatched junction bases numbered 8, after V lost 5 bases and J lost 11 bases. Germline assignment: CDR1 SGHNT and CDR2 YENEEA. CDR3: CASSLGQGVKAFF. Here the CDR3 DNA reads TGTGCCAGCAGCCTTGGACAGGGGGTAAAGGCTTTCTTT. Variable domain in full (rest from reference TRBV11-3 and TRBJ1-1): EAGVVQSPRYKIIEKKQPVAFWCNPISGHNTLYWYLQNLGQGPELLIRYENEEAVDDSQLPKDRFSAERLKGVDSTLKIQPAELGDSAVYLCASSLGQGVKAFFGQGTRLTVV.

The V and J genes are TRBV12-2 and TRBJ2-7. The J call is in doubt because the DNA end fits TRBJ2-1 better. TRBV12-2 is a pseudogene segment. The length of the CDR3 is 11 residues. Written as DNA, the CDR3 is TGTGCAAGTCACCGGTACAATGAGCAGTTCTTC. Its protein is CASHRYNEQFF.

The CDR3 DNA follows: TGTGCCAGCAGCGCTACAGTGGGCACAGATACGCAGTATTTT. This codes for CASSATVGTDTQYF. The chain is built from TRBV6-5 and TRBJ2-3; D call uncertain. This CDR3 is built from 14 residues. CDR1 and CDR2 from the germline V gene are MNHEY and SVGAGI. Trimming shortened V by 6 bases and J by 1 base, and 11 bases separated the two germline ends.

The count of this clone is one. The CDR3 nucleotides read TGTGCCAGCAGTTTACGGTGGGACAGGGACTATGGCTACACCTTC. Protein sequence: CASSLRWDRDYGYTF. The V call is TRBV27, the J call TRBJ1-2, with 9 bases identical to TRBD1. Germline lookup yields CDR1 MNHEY and CDR2 SMNVEV (reference sequence). Unmatched junction bases numbered 4, after V lost 2 bases and J lost 3 bases. The CDR3 is 15 residues long.

V gene TRBV3-1 (or the pseudogene TRBV3-2) combines with J gene TRBJ1-1; D not certain. From germline, CDR1 is LGHDT and CDR2 YNNKEL (reference sequence). The ends were cut back, 1 base at V and 10 bases at J, with 13 bases in the middle. CDR3 length: 13 residues. The CDR3 loop is CASSQGGAGGAFF. The CDR3 DNA is TGTGCCAGCAGCCAAGGGGGTGCGGGTGGAGCTTTCTTT.

The gene calls are TRBV5-1 and TRBJ2-5; D is undetermined. CDR1 is SGHRS and CDR2 is YFSETQ in the germline V gene. The CDR3 sequence is 11 residues long. Trimming took off 1 base at V and 5 bases at J, with 3 bases between the two ends. CDR3 sequence reads: CASSLMETQYF. The CDR3 nucleotides read TGCGCCAGCAGCTTGATGGAGACCCAGTACTTC.

The CDR3 protein is CASSGGWGDTQYF. The CDR3 nucleotides are TGTGCCAGTAGCGGGGGGTGGGGAGATACGCAGTATTTT. The gene calls are TRBV19 and TRBJ2-3; 7 bases align to TRBD2. CDR3 size: 13 residues. Germline CDR1 and CDR2: LNHDA and SQIVND (reference sequence). The V gene end was trimmed by 6 bases and the J gene end by 5 bases; junction bases not matched to a gene: 5.

The chain employs TRBV6-5 and TRBJ2-1; D might be TRBD2 (5 bases). The CDR3 has 13 amino acids. V was cut by 11 bases and J by 5 bases, with 16 bases left in between. The germline V gene has CDR1 MNHEY and CDR2 SVGAGI. The CDR3 coding sequence is TGTGCCTGTGGGTCTAGCCTCAACAATGAGCAGTTCTTC. Protein sequence: CACGSSLNNEQFF.

V is TRBV10-1 and J is TRBJ2-1; D uncertain. V was clipped by 4 bases and J by 10 bases, with 11 bases between them. Germline CDR1 reads WNHNN; CDR2 reads SYGVQD (reference sequence). The CDR3 length is 12 residues. CDR3 DNA sequence: TGCGCCAGCAGTGCGGCGCTTACGGAGCAGTTCTTC. Translating gives CASSAALTEQFF.

The CDR3 DNA reads TGTGCTAGTGGTTTGCGTGAGACAGGGGGCGCCAGGAGGGAAAAACTGTTTTTT. Translated: CASGLRETGGARREKLFF. The chain has TRBV12-5 and TRBJ1-4; 10 bases line up with TRBD1. CDR3 length: 18 amino acids. After removal of 2 bases from V and 8 bases from J, the junction contained 14 bases not matched to a gene. Germline assignment: CDR1 LGHNT and CDR2 FRNRAP.

This chain links TRBV5-1 with TRBJ1-5; TRBD1 matches at 7 bases. The CDR3 covers 14 residues. Looked up from germline, CDR1 is SGHRS and CDR2 is YFSETQ. Trimming took 1 base from V and 2 from J; bases not matched to a gene: 0. In DNA, the CDR3 is TGCGCCAGCAGCTTGACAGGGGGCAATCAGCCCCAGCATTTT. It is translated as CASSLTGGNQPQHF.

The chain links TRBV7-9 to TRBJ2-5; D unresolved. The germline CDR1 and CDR2 sequences are SEHNR and FQNEAQ (reference sequence). V gave up 2 bases and J gave up 2 bases, with 12 bases separating them. This CDR3 comprises 15 residues. This chain's CDR3 is CASSLWPAIQETQYF. Written as DNA, the CDR3 is TGTGCCAGCAGCTTATGGCCGGCAATTCAAGAGACCCAGTACTTC.

The CDR3 sequence is CASSPQQGYEQYF. In nucleotides, the CDR3 is TGTGCCAGTAGTCCGCAGCAGGGCTACGAGCAGTACTTC. The chain carries TRBV19 and TRBJ2-7; D might be TRBD1 (5 bases). The germline V gene encodes CDR1 LNHDA and CDR2 SQIVND (reference sequence). The V end lost 5 bases, the J end lost 3 bases, and 11 bases lay between the germline ends. This CDR3 is built from 13 residues.